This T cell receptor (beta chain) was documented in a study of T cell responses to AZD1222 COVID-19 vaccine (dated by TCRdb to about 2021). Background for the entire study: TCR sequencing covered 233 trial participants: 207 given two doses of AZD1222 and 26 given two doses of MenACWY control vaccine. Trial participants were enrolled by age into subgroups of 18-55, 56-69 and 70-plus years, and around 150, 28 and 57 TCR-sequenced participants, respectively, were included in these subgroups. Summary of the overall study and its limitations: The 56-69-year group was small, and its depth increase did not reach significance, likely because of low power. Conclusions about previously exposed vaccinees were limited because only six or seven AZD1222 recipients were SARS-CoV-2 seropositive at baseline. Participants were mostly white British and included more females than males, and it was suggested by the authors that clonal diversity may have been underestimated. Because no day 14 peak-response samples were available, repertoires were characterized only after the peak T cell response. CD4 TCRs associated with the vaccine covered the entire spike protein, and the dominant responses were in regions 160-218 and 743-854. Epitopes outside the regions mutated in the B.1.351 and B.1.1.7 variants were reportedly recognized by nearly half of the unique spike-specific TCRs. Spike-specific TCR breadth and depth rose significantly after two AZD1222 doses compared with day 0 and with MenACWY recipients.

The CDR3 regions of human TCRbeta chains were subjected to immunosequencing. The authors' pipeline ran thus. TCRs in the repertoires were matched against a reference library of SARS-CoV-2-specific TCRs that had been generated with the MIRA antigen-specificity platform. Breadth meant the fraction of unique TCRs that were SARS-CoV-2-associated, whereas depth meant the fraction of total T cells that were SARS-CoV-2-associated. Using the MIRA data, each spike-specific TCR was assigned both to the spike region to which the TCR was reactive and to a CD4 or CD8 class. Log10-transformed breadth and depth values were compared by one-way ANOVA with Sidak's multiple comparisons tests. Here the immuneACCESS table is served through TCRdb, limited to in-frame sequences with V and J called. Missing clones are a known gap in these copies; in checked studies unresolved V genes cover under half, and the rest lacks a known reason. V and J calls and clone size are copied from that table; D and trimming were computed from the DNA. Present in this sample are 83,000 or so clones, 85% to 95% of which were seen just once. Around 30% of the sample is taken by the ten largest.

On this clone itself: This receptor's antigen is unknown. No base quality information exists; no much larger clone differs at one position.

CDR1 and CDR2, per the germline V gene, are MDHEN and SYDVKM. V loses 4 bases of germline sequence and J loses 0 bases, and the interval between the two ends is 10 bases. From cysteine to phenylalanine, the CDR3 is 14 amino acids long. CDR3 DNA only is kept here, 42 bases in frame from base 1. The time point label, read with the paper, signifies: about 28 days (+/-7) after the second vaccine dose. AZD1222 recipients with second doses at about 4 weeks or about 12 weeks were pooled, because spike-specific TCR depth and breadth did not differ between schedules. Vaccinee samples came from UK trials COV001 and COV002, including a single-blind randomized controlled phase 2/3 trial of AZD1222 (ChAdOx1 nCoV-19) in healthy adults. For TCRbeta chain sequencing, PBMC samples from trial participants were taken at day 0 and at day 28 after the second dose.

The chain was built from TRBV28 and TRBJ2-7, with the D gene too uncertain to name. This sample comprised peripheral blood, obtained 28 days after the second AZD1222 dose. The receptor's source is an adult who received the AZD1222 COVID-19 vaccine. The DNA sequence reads TGTGCCAGCAGTTCTCGGAAGAGCTCCTACGAGCAGTACTTC. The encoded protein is CASSSRKSSYEQYF.